These T cell receptor beta chains were read from a single sample in a study of cytomegalovirus exposure and HLA in healthy donors. Produced via immunoSEQ multiplex PCR; TCRdb's table is partial and in-frame only. The profile shows 180,000 or so clones, 82% of them singletons. Specimen: PBMCs. The receptor source for this set is a woman aged 50 to 60 in good health and CMV-seropositive. Both conserved end residues are part of each CDR3. D genes are given only for firm matches. Only some rows state a clone size, as once, few, many or a class for expanded clones.

.	TRBV7-9	TRBD2	TRBJ2-3	TGTGCCAGCAGCTTTCGAGCGGGAACATCAGATACGCAGTATTTT	CASSFRAGTSDTQYF
.	TRBV29-1	.	TRBJ2-7	TGCAGCGTCGGGGTTTTCGGGGGAGGCCCTAGCTCCTACGAGCAGTACTTC	CSVGVFGGGPSSYEQYF
.	TRBV19	.	TRBJ2-3	TGTGCCAGTAGTAAGACAGGAGATACGCAGTATTTT	CASSKTGDTQYF
once	TRBV7-6	.	TRBJ2-2	TGTGCCAGCAGCTTAGGCCAGGGGCTTAACACCGGGGAGCTGTTTTTT	CASSLGQGLNTGELFF
.	TRBV19	.	TRBJ1-5	TGTGCCAGTAGTATAGATCAGGGAATCAATCAGCCCCAGCATTTT	CASSIDQGINQPQHF
.	TRBV19	.	TRBJ2-2	TGTGCCAGTAGCCGCGTAAGTTGGACCGGGGAGCTGTTTTTT	CASSRVSWTGELFF
.	TRBV13	.	TRBJ2-1	TGTGCCAGCAGCTCCCTCCTTCGAGACAATGAGCAGTTCTTC	CASSSLLRDNEQFF
.	TRBV28	.	TRBJ2-7	TGTGCCAGCAGGGTAGGGGGTCCCTACGAGCAGTACTTC	CASRVGGPYEQYF
.	TRBV6-1	.	TRBJ1-2	TGTGCCAGCAGTGAAGTGTCCTCCCCCTATGGCTACACCTTC	CASSEVSSPYGYTF
.	TRBV5-1	.	TRBJ1-6	TGCGCCAGCAGCCCCGGAACCGACGGGTCACCCCTCCACTTT	CASSPGTDGSPLHF
.	TRBV5-4	TRBD1	TRBJ2-5	TGTGCCAGCAGCTTGGCCCGGGGACAGGGTCAAGAGACCCAGTACTTC	CASSLARGQGQETQYF
.	TRBV30	.	TRBJ2-1	TGTGCCTGGAGTGTAAAACCACAGCTTGGTCGCTATGAGCAGTTCTTC	CAWSVKPQLGRYEQFF
.	TRBV11-2	TRBD1	TRBJ1-4	TGTGCCAGCAGCTTTCACCCAGGGACAGCTCCTAATGAAAAACTGTTTTTT	CASSFHPGTAPNEKLFF
.	TRBV6-5	TRBD1	TRBJ1-2	TGTGCCAGCAGTTACTCGGACAGGGTCTATGGCTACACCTTC	CASSYSDRVYGYTF
.	TRBV15	.	TRBJ2-1	TGTGCCACCAGCCCAGGTCCACGGGGTGAGCAGTTCTTC	CATSPGPRGEQFF
few	TRBV4-1	TRBD1	TRBJ1-5	TGCGCCAGCAGCCGGACAGGGGTCAATCAGCCCCAGCATTTT	CASSRTGVNQPQHF
.	TRBV4-3	TRBD1	TRBJ2-7	TGCGCCAGCAGCCAAGATAGGAACAGGGGCTACGAGCAGTACTTC	CASSQDRNRGYEQYF